The clone carrying this T cell receptor beta chain was observed a few times. Its antigen remains unidentified. The ends lost 2 bases at V and 3 bases at J; junction bases unmatched: 7. CDR1 is SGHTA and CDR2 is FQGNSA in the germline V gene. This CDR3 region has 15 residues. The source of the sample is a study of identical twins. Study-level results: Reduced insertions were recorded for abundant cord blood beta clonotypes, with no such pattern in memory repertoires.

Unique molecular identifiers were in the cDNA, with template-switch universal primer binding. MiXCR, run by TCRdb on the 5' RACE reads, gives a single entry per CDR3 protein. The profile shows approximately 890,000 distinct CDR3 sequences, over 9% of them singletons. These data are also associated with another study on yellow fever vaccine responses in identical twins. This second study says: The T cell response to vaccination in identical twins was reportedly partly convergent and partly personalized.

The sequence was collected from a young woman in good health. The sample was PBMCs. This sequence joins TRBV7-2 and TRBJ2-7; 7 bases fit TRBD2. The CDR3 coding sequence is TGTGCCAGCAGCTTATGGGTAACGGGGGGCTACGAGCAGTACTTC. Residues: CASSLWVTGGYEQYF.